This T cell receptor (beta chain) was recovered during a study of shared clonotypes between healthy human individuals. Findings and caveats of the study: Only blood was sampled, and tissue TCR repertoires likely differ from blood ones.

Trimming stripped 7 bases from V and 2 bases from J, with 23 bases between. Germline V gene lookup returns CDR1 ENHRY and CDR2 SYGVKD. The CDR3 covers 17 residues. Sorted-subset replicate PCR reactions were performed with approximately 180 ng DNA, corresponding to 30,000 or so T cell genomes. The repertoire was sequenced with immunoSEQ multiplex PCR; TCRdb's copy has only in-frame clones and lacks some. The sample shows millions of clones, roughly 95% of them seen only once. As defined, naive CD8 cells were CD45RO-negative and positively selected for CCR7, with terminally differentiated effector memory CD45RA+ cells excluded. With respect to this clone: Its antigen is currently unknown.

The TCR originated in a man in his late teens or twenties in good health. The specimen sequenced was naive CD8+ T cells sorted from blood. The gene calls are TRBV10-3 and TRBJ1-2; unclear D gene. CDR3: CAITPGTEDMLNYGYTF. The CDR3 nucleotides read TGTGCCATCACCCCCGGTACAGAAGATATGCTGAACTATGGCTACACCTTC.